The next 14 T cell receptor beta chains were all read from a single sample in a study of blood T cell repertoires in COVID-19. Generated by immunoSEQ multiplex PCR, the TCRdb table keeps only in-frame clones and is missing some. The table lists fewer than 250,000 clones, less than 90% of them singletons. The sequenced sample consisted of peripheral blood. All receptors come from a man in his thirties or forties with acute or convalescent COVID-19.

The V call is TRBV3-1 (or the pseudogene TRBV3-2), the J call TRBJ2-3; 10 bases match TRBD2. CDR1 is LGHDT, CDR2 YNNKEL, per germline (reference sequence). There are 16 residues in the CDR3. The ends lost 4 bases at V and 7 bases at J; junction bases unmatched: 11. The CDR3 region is CASSPHLAGGGNTQYF. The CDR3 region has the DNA TGTGCCAGCAGCCCCCATTTAGCGGGGGGCGGGAATACGCAGTATTTT.

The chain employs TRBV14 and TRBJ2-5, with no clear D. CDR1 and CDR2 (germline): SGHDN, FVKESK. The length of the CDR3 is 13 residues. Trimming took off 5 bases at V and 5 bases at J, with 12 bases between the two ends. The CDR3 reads CASSVRMAETQYF. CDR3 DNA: TGTGCCAGCAGCGTCCGCATGGCCGAGACCCAGTACTTC.

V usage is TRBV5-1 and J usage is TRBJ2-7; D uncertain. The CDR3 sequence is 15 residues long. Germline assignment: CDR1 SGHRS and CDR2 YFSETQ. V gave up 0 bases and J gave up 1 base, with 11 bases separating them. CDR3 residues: CASSLAGLASYEQYF. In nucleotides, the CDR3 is TGCGCCAGCAGCTTGGCCGGGTTAGCTTCCTACGAGCAGTACTTC. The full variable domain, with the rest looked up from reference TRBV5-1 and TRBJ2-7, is KAGVTQTPRYLIKTRGQQVTLSCSPISGHRSVSWYQQTPGQGLQFLFEYFSETQRNKGNFPGRFSGRQFSNSRSEMNVSTLELGDSALYLCASSLAGLASYEQYFGPGTRLTVT.

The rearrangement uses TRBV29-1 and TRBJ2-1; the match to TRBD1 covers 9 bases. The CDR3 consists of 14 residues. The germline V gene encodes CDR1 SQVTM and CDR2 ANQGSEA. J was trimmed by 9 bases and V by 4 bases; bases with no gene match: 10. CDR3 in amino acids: CSVGYGTGYGEQFF. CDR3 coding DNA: TGCAGCGTTGGGTATGGGACAGGGTACGGTGAGCAGTTCTTC.

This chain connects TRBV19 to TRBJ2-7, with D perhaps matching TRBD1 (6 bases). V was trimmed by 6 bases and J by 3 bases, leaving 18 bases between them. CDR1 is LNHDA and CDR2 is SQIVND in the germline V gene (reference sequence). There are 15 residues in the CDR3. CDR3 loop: CASSYGQPYNYEQYF. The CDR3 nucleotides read TGTGCCAGTAGCTATGGACAGCCCTACAACTACGAGCAGTACTTC.

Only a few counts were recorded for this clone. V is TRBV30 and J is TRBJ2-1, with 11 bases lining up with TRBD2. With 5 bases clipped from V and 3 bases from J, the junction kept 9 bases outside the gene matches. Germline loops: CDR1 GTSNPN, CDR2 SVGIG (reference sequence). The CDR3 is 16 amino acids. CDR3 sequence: CAWRDILAGGYNEQFF. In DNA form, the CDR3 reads TGTGCCTGGCGTGACATCCTAGCGGGAGGCTACAATGAGCAGTTCTTC.

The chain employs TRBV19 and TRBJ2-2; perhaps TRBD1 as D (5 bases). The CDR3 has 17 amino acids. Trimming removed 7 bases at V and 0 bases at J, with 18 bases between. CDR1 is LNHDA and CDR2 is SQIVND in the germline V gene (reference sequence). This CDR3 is CASTRTRQSANTGELFF. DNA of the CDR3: TGTGCCAGTACTCGAACCAGACAGTCAGCGAACACCGGGGAGCTGTTTTTT. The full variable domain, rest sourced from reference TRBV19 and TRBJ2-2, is DGGITQSPKYLFRKEGQNVTLSCEQNLNHDAMYWYRQDPGQGLRLIYYSQIVNDFQKGDIAEGYSVSREKKESFPLTVTSAQKNPTAFYLCASTRTRQSANTGELFFGEGSRLTVL.

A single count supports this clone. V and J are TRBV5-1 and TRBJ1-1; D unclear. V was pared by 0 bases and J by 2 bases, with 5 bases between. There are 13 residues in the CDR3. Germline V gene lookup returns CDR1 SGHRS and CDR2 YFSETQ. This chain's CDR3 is CASSLGSNTEAFF. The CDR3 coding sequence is TGCGCCAGCAGCTTGGGAAGCAACACTGAAGCTTTCTTT.

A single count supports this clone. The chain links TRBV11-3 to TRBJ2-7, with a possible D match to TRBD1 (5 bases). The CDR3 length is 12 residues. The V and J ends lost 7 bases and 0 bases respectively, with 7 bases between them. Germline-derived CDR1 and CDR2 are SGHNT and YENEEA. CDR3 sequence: CASTDNSYEQYF. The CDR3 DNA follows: TGTGCCAGCACGGACAACTCCTACGAGCAGTACTTC.

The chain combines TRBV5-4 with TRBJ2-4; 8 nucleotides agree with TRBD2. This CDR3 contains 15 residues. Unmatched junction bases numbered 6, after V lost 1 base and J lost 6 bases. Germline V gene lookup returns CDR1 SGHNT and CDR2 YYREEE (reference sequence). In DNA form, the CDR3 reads TGTGCCAGCAGCTTGTCGGGGGGGGCCGGAAACATTCAGTACTTC. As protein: CASSLSGGAGNIQYF.

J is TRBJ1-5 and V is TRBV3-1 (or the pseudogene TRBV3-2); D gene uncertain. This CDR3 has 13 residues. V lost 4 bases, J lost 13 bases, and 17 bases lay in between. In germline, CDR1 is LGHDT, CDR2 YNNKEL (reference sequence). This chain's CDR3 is CASSPYGLTGQHF. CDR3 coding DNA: TGTGCCAGCAGCCCTTACGGACTCACTGGGCAGCATTTT.

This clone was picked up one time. The CDR3 DNA reads TGTGCCAGCAGTGGTTTTTTTTCTAGGACTGGCAATCAGCCCCAGCATTTT. It is translated as CASSGFFSRTGNQPQHF. V usage is TRBV6-1 and J usage is TRBJ1-5; D gene ambiguous. The ends were cut back, 4 bases at V and 2 bases at J, with 18 bases in the middle. Germline loops: CDR1 MNHNS, CDR2 SASEGT. The CDR3 loop spans 17 amino acids.

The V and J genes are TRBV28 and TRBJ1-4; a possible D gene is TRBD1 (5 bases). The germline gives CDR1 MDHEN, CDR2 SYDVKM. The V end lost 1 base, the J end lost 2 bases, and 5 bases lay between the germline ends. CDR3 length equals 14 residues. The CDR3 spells CASSLSGTNEKLFF. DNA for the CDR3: TGTGCCAGCAGTTTATCAGGGACTAATGAAAAACTGTTTTTT.

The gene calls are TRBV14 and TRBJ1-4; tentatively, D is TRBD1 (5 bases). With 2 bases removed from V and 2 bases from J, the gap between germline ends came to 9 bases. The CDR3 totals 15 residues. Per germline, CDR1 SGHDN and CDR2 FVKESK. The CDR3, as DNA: TGTGCCAGCAGCCAACAGGGTCTGACTAATGAAAAACTGTTTTTT. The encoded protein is CASSQQGLTNEKLFF.